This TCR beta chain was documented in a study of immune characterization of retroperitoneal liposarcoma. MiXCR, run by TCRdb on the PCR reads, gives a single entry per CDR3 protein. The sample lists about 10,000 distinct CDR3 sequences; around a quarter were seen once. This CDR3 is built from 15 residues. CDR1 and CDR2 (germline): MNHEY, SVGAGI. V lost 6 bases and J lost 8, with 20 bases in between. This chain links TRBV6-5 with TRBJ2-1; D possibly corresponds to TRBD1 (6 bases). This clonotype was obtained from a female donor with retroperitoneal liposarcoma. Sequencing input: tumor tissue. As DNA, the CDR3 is TGTGCCAGCAGAACAGGGCTTTTAGGGGACGATGAGCAGTTCTTC. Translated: CASRTGLLGDDEQFF.